The clone carrying this T cell receptor (beta chain) was observed many times. TCRdb re-derived calls from the 5' RACE reads in MiXCR, one entry per CDR3 protein. The table includes about 36,000 distinct CDR3 sequences, about 9.3% detected once. The sample comes from a study of neurological immune-mediated disorders. The ends lost 5 bases at V and 0 bases at J; junction bases unmatched: 9. The CDR3 runs to 16 residues. Germline assignment: CDR1 SEHNR and CDR2 FQNEAQ (reference sequence). Sequencing used PBMCs. The clonotype was recovered from a woman under 40 with HTLV-1-associated myelopathy (HAM/TSP). V and J are TRBV7-9 and TRBJ1-1; 7 nucleotides match TRBD1. The CDR3, as DNA: TGTGCCAGCAGCCCAACTCGGACAGGCTTGAACACTGAAGCTTTCTTT. It translates to CASSPTRTGLNTEAFF.